This is a list of T cell receptor beta chains from one sample in a study of blood T cell repertoires in COVID-19. TCRdb's table, derived via immunoSEQ multiplex PCR, lists solely in-frame clones and lacks some. Among around 50,000 clones listed, 75% to 95% were seen once. The specimen was peripheral blood. The receptors were gathered from a man in his 70s with active COVID-19. Both conserved end residues are part of each CDR3. The D gene is left open where the match is weak. Part of the rows lack a size; the others show once, few, many or a class for expanded clones.

D,V,J,size,CDR3,DNA
TRBD1,TRBV9,TRBJ1-2,.,CASSTQQGWGGYTF,TGTGCCAGCAGCACCCAACAGGGGTGGGGTGGCTACACCTTC
.,TRBV5-5,TRBJ2-7,few,CASSLVWTELSYEQYF,TGTGCCAGCAGCTTGGTTTGGACAGAACTTTCCTACGAGCAGTACTTC
TRBD1,TRBV5-1,TRBJ1-1,few,CASSGGTGGGEAFF,TGCGCCAGCAGCGGAGGGACAGGCGGAGGCGAAGCTTTCTTT
TRBD1,TRBV5-1,TRBJ1-6,.,CASRVGTGNNSPLHF,TGCGCCAGCAGGGTCGGGACAGGGAATAATTCACCCCTCCACTTT
.,TRBV9,TRBJ2-7,.,CASSISTGTHPYEQYF,TGTGCCAGCAGCATAAGTACCGGGACACATCCCTACGAGCAGTACTTC
.,TRBV4-1,TRBJ1-5,.,CASSQERGGANQPQHF,TGCGCCAGCAGCCAAGAGAGGGGGGGTGCAAATCAGCCCCAGCATTTT
.,TRBV3-1/TRBV3-2,TRBJ1-5,.,CASSHSGGRQPQHF,TGTGCCAGCAGCCACTCGGGGGGTAGGCAGCCCCAGCATTTT
TRBD1,TRBV11-2,TRBJ1-6,.,CASSTLTGRSSPLHF,TGTGCCAGCAGCACCCTGACAGGGAGGAGTTCACCCCTCCACTTT
.,TRBV10-3,TRBJ1-1,.,CAISGSSAEAFF,TGTGCCATCAGTGGTTCGAGTGCTGAAGCTTTCTTT
.,TRBV18,TRBJ2-7,once,CASSPGLSYEQYF,TGTGCCAGTTCTCCGGGACTCTCCTACGAGCAGTACTTC
.,TRBV21-1,TRBJ1-6,.,CASSIKFPGGVYNSPLHF,TGTGCCAGCAGCATAAAGTTCCCAGGGGGCGTATATAATTCACCCCTCCACTTT
.,TRBV6-1,TRBJ2-3,.,CASSELGGRAQYF,TGTGCCAGCAGTGAACTAGGGGGACGCGCGCAGTATTTT
.,TRBV6-5,TRBJ1-2,.,CASSLQGRGYTF,TGTGCCAGCAGTCTACAGGGCAGGGGCTACACCTTC
.,TRBV5-1,TRBJ2-7,.,CASSRQPTSYEQYF,TGCGCCAGCAGCCGACAGCCTACCTCCTACGAGCAGTACTTC
.,TRBV3-1/TRBV3-2,TRBJ1-1,.,CASSPGVNTEAFF,TGTGCCAGCAGCCCGGGGGTGAACACTGAAGCTTTCTTT
.,TRBV30,TRBJ2-3,.,CAWSRRGGPADTQYF,TGTGCCTGGAGTAGGAGGGGGGGGCCGGCAGATACGCAGTATTTT
.,TRBV6-6,TRBJ2-1,once,CASNYRGYEQFF,TGTGCCAGCAATTACCGGGGGTATGAGCAGTTCTTC
.,TRBV19,TRBJ1-1,.,CASSTGGGQRSLFF,TGTGCCAGTAGTACGGGAGGGGGTCAGCGAAGCCTCTTCTTT